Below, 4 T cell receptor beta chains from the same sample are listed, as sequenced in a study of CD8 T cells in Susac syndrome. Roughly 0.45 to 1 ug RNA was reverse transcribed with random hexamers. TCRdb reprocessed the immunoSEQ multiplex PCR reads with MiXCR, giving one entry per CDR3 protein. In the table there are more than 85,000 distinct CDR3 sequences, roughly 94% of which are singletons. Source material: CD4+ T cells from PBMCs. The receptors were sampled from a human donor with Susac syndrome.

CDR3 nucleotides: TGTGCCAGCAGTTTAGGGGTTAGCAATCAGCCCCAGCATTTT. It yields the protein CASSLGVSNQPQHF. V and J are TRBV28 and TRBJ1-5, with no clear D. Per the germline V gene, CDR1 is MDHEN and CDR2 is SYDVKM. The CDR3 is 14 residues long. Trimming took off 2 bases at V and 0 bases at J, with 5 bases between the two ends.

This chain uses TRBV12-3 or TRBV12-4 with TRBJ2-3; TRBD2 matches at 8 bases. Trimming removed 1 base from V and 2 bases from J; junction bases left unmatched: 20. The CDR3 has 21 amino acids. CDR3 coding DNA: TGTGCCAGCAGTTTAGGGGCGGGGGGCAGGGCTAGCACCCGGGACACAGATACGCAGTATTTT. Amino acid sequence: CASSLGAGGRASTRDTDTQYF.

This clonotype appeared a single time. CDR3 in DNA: TGCGCCAGCAGCCCTCATCCGGGACAGGGAACTGAAGCTTTCTTT. It codes for CASSPHPGQGTEAFF. The rearrangement uses TRBV4-3 and TRBJ1-1; 9 positions agree with TRBD1. The CDR3 covers 15 residues. V lost 4 bases to trimming and J lost 5 bases; unmatched junction nucleotides: 8. CDR1 is LGHNA and CDR2 is YSLEER in the germline V gene.

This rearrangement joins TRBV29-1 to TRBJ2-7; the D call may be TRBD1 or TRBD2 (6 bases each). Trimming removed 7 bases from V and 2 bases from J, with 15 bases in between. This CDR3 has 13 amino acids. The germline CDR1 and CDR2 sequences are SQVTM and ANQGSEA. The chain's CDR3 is CSGVEGGAYEQYF. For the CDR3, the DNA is TGCAGCGGGGTCGAGGGGGGCGCCTACGAGCAGTACTTC.